These T cell receptor beta chains were read from a single sample in a study of shared clonotypes between healthy human individuals. Assay: immunoSEQ multiplex PCR; the TCRdb copy retains only in-frame clones and omits some. This sample has 850,000 to 1,100,000 clones, with 70% to 80% found just once. The material sequenced was memory CD4+ T cells from PBMCs. Source of these receptors: a man aged 18 to 30 in good health. Some clones in this sample may be carry-over from other donors' samples. Each CDR3 is given with its conserved first and last residue. A D gene is named only where the DNA matches it firmly. Only part of the rows carry a size: once, few, many, or a class if the clone is expanded.

TRBJ1-1,.,TRBV6-1,14,.,TGTGCCAGCAGTGAAATGGTAGGGGACACTGAAGCTTTCTTT,CASSEMVGDTEAFF
TRBJ1-4,TRBD1,TRBV5-1,15,.,TGCGCCAGCAGCTCCCAGGGGGCGACTAATGAAAAACTGTTTTTT,CASSSQGATNEKLFF
TRBJ2-1,TRBD1,TRBV28,16,.,TGTGCCAGCAGTTCCCGGACAGGGGGCTCCTACAATGAGCAGTTCTTC,CASSSRTGGSYNEQFF
TRBJ2-4,TRBD1,TRBV19,13,.,TGTGCCAGTAGGCACAGGGGTACGTACATTCAGTACTTC,CASRHRGTYIQYF
TRBJ2-6,TRBD2,TRBV2,18,.,TGTGCCAGCATCGCCCCGGGGGGACTCCGGTCTGGGGCCAACGTCCTGACTTTC,CASIAPGGLRSGANVLTF
TRBJ2-7,.,TRBV18,14,.,TGTGCCAGCTCACCCGGCCGGGACGGCTACGAGCAGTACTTC,CASSPGRDGYEQYF
TRBJ2-3,TRBD2,TRBV7-9,14,.,TGTGCCAGCGAGGCGGGAGGGGGCACAGATACGCAGTATTTT,CASEAGGGTDTQYF
TRBJ2-7,TRBD2,TRBV7-9,15,once,TGTGCCAGCAGCTTTGGCCTAGCGGGAGGGCGCGAGCAGTACTTC,CASSFGLAGGREQYF
TRBJ2-1,.,TRBV10-1,13,once,TGCGCCAGCAGTGAGTACCCCTACAATGAGCAGTTCTTC,CASSEYPYNEQFF
TRBJ2-1,.,TRBV10-3,17,.,TGTGCCATCAGTGGGGACGTGGGGCGGGTCGCCGGTAATGAGCAGTTCTTC,CAISGDVGRVAGNEQFF
TRBJ2-5,.,TRBV2,11,.,TGTGCCAGCAGGGCGCAAGAGACCCAGTACTTC,CASRAQETQYF
TRBJ1-4,.,TRBV9,16,.,TGTGCCAGCAGCGTAGTGGGGACCCTGGGGGATGAAAAACTGTTTTTT,CASSVVGTLGDEKLFF